This TCR beta chain was recorded in a study of blood T cells in healthy people across ages. Whole-study findings and limits: As age increased, TCR beta diversity per million T cells fell in a roughly linear fashion. No conclusive comparison of naive versus antigen-experienced cells was possible with unsorted PBMCs.

As regards this clonotype: Its antigen remains unknown.

Then a second PCR, running roughly 6 to 11 cycles, was carried out with a sample-barcoded 5' primer and a J-beta primer mix. TCRdb used MiXCR to reprocess the 5' RACE reads, holding one entry per CDR3 protein. This table has 1.2 million to 1.5 million distinct CDR3 sequences, around 42% appearing once. The CDR3 is made up of 12 amino acids. Germline CDR1 and CDR2: DFQATT and SNEGSKA (reference sequence). Roughly 9.2 milliliters of peripheral blood were drawn from each donor into EDTA-treated tubes. The material sequenced was blood. The clonotype originates from a woman aged 18 to 35 in good health. The chain employs TRBV20-1 and TRBJ2-5; D uncertain. The DNA matches TRBJ2-1 better at its end, which makes the J call doubtful. In DNA form, the CDR3 reads TGCAGTGTGGACGGCATCCAAGAGACCCAGTTCTTC. It translates to CSVDGIQETQFF.